The following is a T cell receptor beta chain sequence with its context. This specimen comes from a study of blood T cell repertoires in COVID-19. Study in general: Researchers got acute and convalescent COVID-19 samples from the United States, Italy and Spain. PBMCs, B-cell-depleted T cells, or T cells provided the cDNA or gDNA that made up the material.

The authors' processing: Estimates of nucleated cell counts were drawn from the amplification of reference gene primers. Data came from immunoSEQ multiplex PCR; TCRdb stores just in-frame clones and leaves some out. V and J calls plus clone size are reproduced from that table; the DNA served to infer D and trimming. The table shows some 130,000 clones, with 88% occurring only once. Germline V gene data show CDR1 as SGHDT and CDR2 as YYEEEE. The CDR3 loop spans 14 amino acids. Trimming pared 0 bases from V and 6 bases from J, leaving 12 bases between. The chain is built from TRBV5-6 and TRBJ1-1; D is unresolved. The source material was peripheral blood. The receptor comes from a man aged 50-59 years with acute or convalescent COVID-19. The CDR3 here is CASSLGYSGAEAFF. CDR3 nucleotide sequence: TGTGCCAGCAGCTTGGGATATTCGGGTGCTGAAGCTTTCTTT.